This T cell receptor beta chain was recorded in a study of blood T cells in healthy people across ages. V lost 0 bases, J lost 4 bases, and 7 bases lay in between. This CDR3 comprises 14 residues. The germline V gene has CDR1 LGHNA and CDR2 YNFKEQ. Study observations and caveats: Across the age range, TCR beta diversity per million T cells fell in a roughly linear way.

Per sample, at least 5 micrograms of total RNA were extracted. It was with a sample-barcoded 5' primer and a J-beta primer mix that a second PCR of roughly 7 to 12 cycles was run. TCRdb itself ran the 5' RACE reads through MiXCR, one entry per CDR3 protein. Of hundreds of thousands of distinct CDR3 sequences listed, 58% are singletons. Of note for this clonotype: Its specificity is unknown.

The TCR was taken from a man aged 30 to 45 in good health. This chain links TRBV4-2 with TRBJ2-4; no reliable D call. Sequences were obtained from blood. This CDR3 reads CASSQDHGKNIQYF. The CDR3 DNA reads TGTGCCAGCAGCCAAGATCACGGTAAAAACATTCAGTACTTC.